The present T cell receptor (beta chain) was sequenced within a study of T cells after yellow fever vaccination. Study observations and caveats: Subsequent to the booster, the majority of primary-vaccination clones reappeared (around 96% CD4, around 85% CD8).

TCRdb reanalysed the 5' RACE reads using MiXCR and keeps one entry per CDR3 protein. The sample has 550,000 or so distinct CDR3 sequences, roughly a fifth seen once; the top ten hold 13% to 15%. Regarding this clonotype: The antigen is not known.

With 4 bases clipped from V and 2 bases from J, the junction kept 7 bases outside the gene matches. Germline V gene data show CDR1 as SGHRS and CDR2 as YFSETQ. This CDR3 contains 15 residues. The chain is built from TRBV5-1 and TRBJ2-5; 8 bases map to TRBD1. The sample consisted of PBMCs, taken 15 days after the yellow fever booster vaccination. This receptor was obtained from a man in his thirties or forties who received the YFV17D yellow fever vaccine. The CDR3 DNA reads TGCGCCAGCAGCAGGTGGACAGGGAAACAAGAGACCCAGTACTTC. Its protein is CASSRWTGKQETQYF.